This T cell receptor beta chain originates from a study of T cell responses to AZD1222 COVID-19 vaccine. Sequencing was performed with immunoSEQ multiplex PCR; in TCRdb, only in-frame clones are kept and a portion is missing. This repertoire shows under 150,000 clones, around nine tenths found once; its top ten account for around 2.8%. General study results and limits: Among those given AZD1222, only five or six were seropositive at baseline. Compared with day 0, the breadth and depth of the Spike-specific TCR repertoire rose significantly after two doses of AZD1222. Reportedly, nearly half of unique spike TCRs recognized epitopes outside B.1.351/B.1.1.7 mutations. Clonal diversity may have been underestimated, and the donors were mostly white British, with more females than males.

Germline-derived CDR1 and CDR2 are SEHNR and FQNEAQ (reference sequence). This CDR3 is built from 13 residues. Trimming shortened V by 4 bases and J by 7 bases, and 14 bases separated the two germline ends. On this clone: Its antigen remains unidentified.

Sequenced material: peripheral blood, taken on day 0 of MenACWY control vaccination. The V call is TRBV7-9, the J call TRBJ2-7, with D possibly matching TRBD1 (6 bases). The sequence came from an adult in good health. The CDR3 loop reads CASSSRGLGEQYF. CDR3 nucleotide sequence: TGTGCCAGCAGCTCCAGGGGTTTAGGGGAGCAGTACTTC.